This T cell receptor beta chain was sequenced in a study of response to subunit inactivated influenza vaccine. One entry per CDR3 protein, called by TCRdb with MiXCR from the RT-PCR reads. The sample includes under 950,000 distinct CDR3 sequences, less than 25% of them seen just once. The CDR3 runs 16 residues. Germline V lookup: CDR1 LGHDT, CDR2 YNNKEL (reference sequence). The J segment lost 4 bases and the V segment lost 5 bases, leaving 10 bases of the junction unmatched. The sequence was obtained from a man aged 50-60 years who received an inactivated influenza vaccine. The chain joins TRBV3-1 to TRBJ2-3; 9 bases agree with TRBD2. Sequences were derived from PBMCs from blood, sampled 5 days after vaccination. DNA for the CDR3: TGTGCCAGCAGCGCTGCACGAGCGGGAGGACCAGATACGCAGTATTTT. Protein: CASSAARAGGPDTQYF.